What follows are 23 T cell receptor beta chains derived from one specimen sequenced in a study of blood T cell repertoires in COVID-19 (TCRdb year 2020). The library was made by the immunoSEQ multiplex PCR assay. Held by TCRdb, this immuneACCESS table contains in-frame sequences only and omits some clones. Under half of the omission traces to an unresolved V gene where checked; the cause of the rest is unknown. Counted in this sample were fewer than 500,000 clones; 70% to 90% of them appeared once. The ten largest clones capture about 1.5% of the sample. The sample was PBMCs or T cells enriched from blood (not recorded which). The receptors stem from a man younger than 40 who had recovered from COVID-19.

This rearrangement joins TRBV27 to TRBJ1-2, with a tentative D call TRBD1 (5 bases). CDR1 is MNHEY and CDR2 is SMNVEV in the germline V gene (reference sequence). The CDR3 sequence is 13 residues long. Trimming left V 7 bases short and J 4 bases short, with 13 bases between. CDR3 coding DNA: TGTGCCAGCAAAGGGGATCCGGGCTATGGCTACACCTTC. It is translated as CASKGDPGYGYTF.

This chain joins TRBV18 and TRBJ1-2, with 8 bases lining up with TRBD1. Trimming took 3 bases from V and 2 from J; bases not matched to a gene: 5. This CDR3 is built from 15 residues. From germline, CDR1 is KGHSH and CDR2 LQKENI. The CDR3 spells CASSPTGESNYGYTF. CDR3 nucleotides: TGTGCCAGCTCACCGACAGGGGAGTCGAACTATGGCTACACCTTC.

Here the CDR3 DNA reads TGTGCCTGGACGGACAGTTCTAACTATGGCTACACCTTC. It is translated as CAWTDSSNYGYTF. The chain employs TRBV30 and TRBJ1-2; a possible D gene is TRBD1 (6 bases). The CDR3 has 13 residues. Germline V gives CDR1 GTSNPN, CDR2 SVGIG (reference sequence). The V end was cut by 4 bases, the J end by 0 bases, with 9 bases between.

The CDR3 region has the DNA TGTGCCAGCAGCCCGGGACAGGGCGAGGTGCCCCTCAACACTGAAGCTTTCTTT. Its protein is CASSPGQGEVPLNTEAFF. The rearrangement joins TRBV5-5 to TRBJ1-1; 9 positions agree with TRBD1. The ends lost 4 bases at V and 2 bases at J; junction bases unmatched: 15. Per germline, CDR1 SGHKS and CDR2 YYEKEE (reference sequence). This CDR3 has 18 amino acids.

The chain has TRBV14 and TRBJ2-1; 8 bases agree with TRBD2. The CDR3 contains 17 residues. Germline CDR1 SGHDN, CDR2 FVKESK. V lost 4 bases to trimming and J lost 1 base; unmatched junction nucleotides: 9. CDR3 protein: CASSPLRAGGSYNEQFF. The CDR3 DNA reads as TGTGCCAGCAGCCCCCTTAGGGCGGGGGGATCCTACAATGAGCAGTTCTTC.

The gene calls are TRBV5-1 and TRBJ1-2, with 10 bases identical to TRBD1. From germline, CDR1 is SGHRS and CDR2 YFSETQ. Trimming at V came to 4 bases and at J to 1 base, leaving 4 bases not matched to a gene. This CDR3 is 15 amino acids long. CDR3 loop: CASSRGQGVNYGYTF. CDR3 DNA sequence: TGCGCCAGCAGCAGAGGACAGGGGGTTAACTATGGCTACACCTTC. The full variable domain, with the rest looked up from reference TRBV5-1 and TRBJ1-2, is KAGVTQTPRYLIKTRGQQVTLSCSPISGHRSVSWYQQTPGQGLQFLFEYFSETQRNKGNFPGRFSGRQFSNSRSEMNVSTLELGDSALYLCASSRGQGVNYGYTFGSGTRLTVV.

This rearrangement joins TRBV19 to TRBJ2-4, with D hard to call. The CDR3 is made up of 13 amino acids. Germline V CDR1 and CDR2: LNHDA, SQIVND (reference sequence). V gave up 0 bases and J gave up 6 bases, with 6 bases separating them. The CDR3: CASSIDNGNIQYF. As DNA, the CDR3 is TGTGCCAGTAGTATAGATAACGGAAACATTCAGTACTTC.

The J gene is TRBJ1-3, the V gene TRBV4-3, with TRBD1 matching 8 bases. This CDR3 comprises 17 residues. With 1 base clipped from V and 1 base from J, the junction kept 6 bases outside the gene matches. Germline-derived CDR1 and CDR2 are LGHNA and YSLEER. The CDR3 spells CASSQADRAVSGNTIYF. The CDR3 bases are TGCGCCAGCAGCCAAGCGGACAGGGCTGTTTCTGGAAACACCATATATTTT.

The chain recombines TRBV3-1 (or the pseudogene TRBV3-2) with TRBJ2-3; perhaps TRBD2 as D (7 bases). Germline CDR1 and CDR2: LGHDT and YNNKEL (reference sequence). V lost 0 bases, J lost 4 bases, and 17 bases lay in between. This CDR3 has 17 residues. In nucleotides, the CDR3 is TGTGCCAGCAGCCAAGACTCGCGGGGGCGACAAGCAGATACGCAGTATTTT. This codes for CASSQDSRGRQADTQYF.

This sequence joins TRBV2 and TRBJ2-1, with D unresolved. CDR3 length equals 13 residues. Germline loops: CDR1 SNHLY, CDR2 FYNNEI. V lost 5 bases and J lost 8, with 13 bases in between. CDR3 coding DNA: TGTGCCAGCAGTCGACGGGTGAAGGATGAGCAGTTCTTC. Protein sequence: CASSRRVKDEQFF.

The chain couples TRBV25-1 to TRBJ2-5, with 9 bases fitting TRBD1. Germline CDR1 is MGHDK and CDR2 is SYGVNS. The CDR3 contains 16 residues. J gave up 4 bases and V 1 base, and 7 bases lay outside the gene matches. DNA of the CDR3: TGTGCCAGCAGTGAATTGGGACAGGGCACGGGAGAGACCCAGTACTTC. This codes for CASSELGQGTGETQYF.

V is TRBV10-3 and J is TRBJ1-6, with 9 bases identical to TRBD1. J gave up 5 bases and V 6 bases, and 5 bases lay outside the gene matches. This CDR3 spans 15 amino acids. CDR1 is ENHRY, CDR2 SYGVKD, per germline. The CDR3 spells CAISVDRGDNSPLHF. The CDR3 coding sequence is TGTGCCATCAGCGTGGACAGGGGCGATAATTCACCCCTCCACTTT.

This chain uses TRBV3-1 (or the pseudogene TRBV3-2) with TRBJ1-2; maybe TRBD1 (6 bases). The CDR3 is 13 amino acids. Germline V lookup: CDR1 LGHDT, CDR2 YNNKEL (reference sequence). Trimming cost V 7 bases and J 4 bases, with 13 bases left between them. In DNA form, the CDR3 reads TGTGCCAGCAACAAGGGGGAAGGCTATGGCTACACCTTC. It is translated as CASNKGEGYGYTF.

The chain carries TRBV6-1 and TRBJ1-2; 9 positions match TRBD1. V was pared by 1 base and J by 4 bases, with 4 bases of the junction left unmatched. The CDR3 extends over 15 amino acids. Germline CDR1 reads MNHNS; CDR2 reads SASEGT. CDR3 bases: TGTGCCAGCAGTGAAGGACAGGGGGGCTTCTATGGCTACACCTTC. This codes for CASSEGQGGFYGYTF.

The chain has TRBV4-2 and TRBJ2-5, with TRBD2 matching over 8 bases. Germline loops: CDR1 LGHNA, CDR2 YNFKEQ. Germline trimming cut 2 bases from V and 2 bases from J; bases unmatched to any gene: 7. The CDR3 sequence is 16 residues long. The CDR3: CASSQIGAGEQETQYF. The CDR3 DNA is TGTGCCAGCAGCCAAATTGGAGCGGGGGAACAAGAGACCCAGTACTTC.

V gene TRBV4-1 combines with J gene TRBJ1-6; possible D gene TRBD1, 5 bases. There are 15 residues in the CDR3. V was cut by 3 bases and J by 5 bases, with 11 bases left in between. From germline, CDR1 is MGHRA and CDR2 YSYEKL. CDR3 loop: CASSHQGLDNSPLHF. The CDR3 nucleotides are TGCGCCAGCAGCCACCAGGGATTAGATAATTCACCCCTCCACTTT.

The V and J genes are TRBV7-9 and TRBJ1-1, with D possibly TRBD1 on 5 matching bases. The CDR3 extends over 13 amino acids. V was shortened by 2 bases and J by 7 bases, with 11 bases between the two germline ends. The germline V gene encodes CDR1 SEHNR and CDR2 FQNEAQ (reference sequence). CDR3 protein: CASSLTGTLEAFF. CDR3 DNA sequence: TGTGCCAGCAGCTTAACCGGGACTCTTGAAGCTTTCTTT.

The CDR3 bases are TGCGCCAGCAGTGAGTCGGACAGAGGAGCTTTCTTT. Its translation: CASSESDRGAFF. V is TRBV10-1 and J is TRBJ1-1; TRBD1 might be the D (6 bases). V was pared by 0 bases and J by 10 bases, with 9 bases between. This CDR3 is 12 amino acids long. Germline CDR1 and CDR2: WNHNN and SYGVQD (reference sequence).

This clone was counted a single time. V is TRBV19 and J is TRBJ2-5; TRBD2 matches 9 bases. Germline CDR1 LNHDA, CDR2 SQIVND (reference sequence). The V and J ends lost 4 bases and 0 bases, in that order; junction bases with no gene match: 3. CDR3 length equals 15 residues. The CDR3 loop reads CASSSGGGYQETQYF. The CDR3 DNA reads TGTGCCAGTAGTAGCGGGGGGGGTTACCAAGAGACCCAGTACTTC.

This clone came up once. The chain has TRBV27 and TRBJ2-2; weak D call: TRBD1 (5 bases). Germline V gene lookup returns CDR1 MNHEY and CDR2 SMNVEV (reference sequence). Trimming removed 6 bases from V and 4 bases from J, with 9 bases in between. The CDR3 is made up of 13 amino acids. CDR3 in DNA: TGTGCCAGCAGCCCAAGGGGCACCGGGGAGCTGTTTTTT. Its translation is CASSPRGTGELFF.

The chain recombines TRBV3-1 (or the pseudogene TRBV3-2) with TRBJ2-3; D might be TRBD2 (5 bases). This CDR3 has 13 residues. Trimming took off 4 bases at V and 6 bases at J, with 11 bases between the two ends. CDR1 LGHDT and CDR2 YNNKEL come from the germline V gene (reference sequence). In nucleotides, the CDR3 is TGTGCCAGCAGCCCGGGATTGGTTGATACGCAGTATTTT. This gives the protein CASSPGLVDTQYF.

V is TRBV5-4 and J is TRBJ1-1; D perhaps matches TRBD1 (6 bases). CDR1 is SGHNT and CDR2 is YYREEE in the germline V gene (reference sequence). This CDR3 has 16 residues. Trimming shortened V by 0 bases and J by 7 bases, and 19 bases separated the two germline ends. For the CDR3, the DNA is TGTGCCAGCAGCTTGGGCGCGGGGGGCGGGGACATTGAAGCTTTCTTT. Amino acid sequence: CASSLGAGGGDIEAFF.

V gene TRBV5-4 combines with J gene TRBJ1-2; no reliable D call. This CDR3 contains 14 residues. V dropped 2 bases and J dropped 4 bases, with 12 bases sitting between them. Germline-derived CDR1 and CDR2 are SGHNT and YYREEE (reference sequence). In nucleotides, the CDR3 is TGTGCCAGCAGCTTCATGGGAGGAAGCTATGGCTACACCTTC. Its protein product is CASSFMGGSYGYTF.